This T cell receptor (beta chain) is drawn from a study of blood T cell repertoires in COVID-19. Study-level information: COVID-19 samples from acute and convalescent phases originated in the United States, Italy and Spain. In each case, the material was cDNA or gDNA derived from T cells, B-cell-depleted T cells, or PBMCs.

Study processing details: Amplification of reference gene primers provided the estimated nucleated cell counts. Sequenced by immunoSEQ multiplex PCR; TCRdb stores in-frame clones only, minus some. V, J and clone size are those of that table, while D and trimming were read from the DNA. In the table there are about 250,000 clones, 83% of which are singletons. CDR1 is SGHRS and CDR2 is YFSETQ in the germline V gene. V lost 0 bases and J lost 0; bases outside the gene matches: 8. CDR3 length equals 18 residues. The source is a man aged 35 to 55 with active or convalescent COVID-19. Specimen: peripheral blood. The chain links TRBV5-1 to TRBJ2-3, with 9 bases identical to TRBD1. Here the CDR3 DNA reads TGCGCCAGCAGCTTGGCACCAGGGACAGGGCCCAGCACAGATACGCAGTATTTT. This sequence encodes CASSLAPGTGPSTDTQYF.